Sequencing of this T cell receptor (beta chain) was carried out in a study of T cell repertoires and HLA-DP antigens. Study-level points and caveats: Antigen presentation used HeLa cells, with total CD4+ cells responding.

Trimming took 8 bases from V and 4 from J, leaving 12 bases between them. The CDR3 is made up of 13 amino acids. CDR1 is SGHTA, CDR2 FQGNSA, per germline. Using immunoSEQ multiplex PCR, the repertoire was profiled, and TCRdb retains in-frame clones only, with some absent. The table records 90,000 to 130,000 clones, over 90% of them present only once. As regards this clone: The antigen is unknown.

This sequence was found in a woman younger than 30 in good health and CMV-seronegative. The chain recombines TRBV7-2 with TRBJ1-3, with a weak D call TRBD1 (6 bases). Sequencing was carried out using CD4+ T cells from PBMCs. The CDR3 reads CASSTGPGNTIYF. The CDR3 DNA is TGTGCCAGCTCTACAGGGCCAGGAAACACCATATATTTT.